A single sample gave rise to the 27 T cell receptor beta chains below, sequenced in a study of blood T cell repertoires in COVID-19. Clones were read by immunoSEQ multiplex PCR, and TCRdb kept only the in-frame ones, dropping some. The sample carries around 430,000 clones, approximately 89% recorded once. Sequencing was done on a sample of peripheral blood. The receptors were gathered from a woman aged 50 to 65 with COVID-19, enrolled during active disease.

The CDR3 here is CASIRMGSTEAFF. The CDR3, as DNA: TGTGCCAGCATTAGGATGGGGAGCACTGAAGCTTTCTTT. This chain joins TRBV6-5 and TRBJ1-1, with D unresolved. V lost 7 bases and J lost 4, with 13 bases in between. The CDR3 has 13 amino acids. The germline V gene encodes CDR1 MNHEY and CDR2 SVGAGI.

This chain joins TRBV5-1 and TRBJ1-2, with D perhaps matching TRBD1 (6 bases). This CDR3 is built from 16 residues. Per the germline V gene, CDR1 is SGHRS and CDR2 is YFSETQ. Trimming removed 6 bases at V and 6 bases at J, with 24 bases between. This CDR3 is CASIGGGESSTDGYTF. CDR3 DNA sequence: TGCGCCAGCATTGGGGGGGGCGAAAGCTCGACTGATGGCTACACCTTC.

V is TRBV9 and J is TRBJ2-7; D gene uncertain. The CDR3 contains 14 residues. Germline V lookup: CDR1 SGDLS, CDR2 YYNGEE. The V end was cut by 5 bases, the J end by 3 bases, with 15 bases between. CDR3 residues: CASRPRLVNYEQYF. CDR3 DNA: TGTGCCAGCAGGCCCCGCCTAGTGAACTACGAGCAGTACTTC. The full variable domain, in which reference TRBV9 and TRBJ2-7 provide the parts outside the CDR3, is DSGVTQTPKHLITATGQRVTLRCSPRSGDLSVYWYQQSLDQGLQFLIQYYNGEERAKGNILERFSAQQFPDLHSELNLSSLELGDSALYFCASRPRLVNYEQYFGPGTRLTVT.

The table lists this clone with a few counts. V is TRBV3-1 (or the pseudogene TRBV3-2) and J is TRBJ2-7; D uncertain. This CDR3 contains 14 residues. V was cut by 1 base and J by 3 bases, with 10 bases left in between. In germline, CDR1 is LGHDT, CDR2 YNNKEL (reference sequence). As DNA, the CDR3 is TGTGCCAGCAGCCAAGGAGGCGGTCTCTACGAGCAGTACTTC. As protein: CASSQGGGLYEQYF.

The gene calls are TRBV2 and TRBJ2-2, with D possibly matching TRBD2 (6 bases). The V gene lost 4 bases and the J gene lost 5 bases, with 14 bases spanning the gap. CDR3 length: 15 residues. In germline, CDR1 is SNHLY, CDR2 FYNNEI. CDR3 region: CASSVGGPGTGELFF. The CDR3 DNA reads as TGTGCCAGCAGTGTGGGAGGCCCCGGAACCGGGGAGCTGTTTTTT.

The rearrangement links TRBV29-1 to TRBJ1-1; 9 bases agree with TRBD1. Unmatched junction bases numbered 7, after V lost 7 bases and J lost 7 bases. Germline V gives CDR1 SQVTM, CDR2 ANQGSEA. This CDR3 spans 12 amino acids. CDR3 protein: CSAAGTGLEAFF. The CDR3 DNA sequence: TGCAGCGCCGCCGGGACAGGGCTTGAAGCTTTCTTT.

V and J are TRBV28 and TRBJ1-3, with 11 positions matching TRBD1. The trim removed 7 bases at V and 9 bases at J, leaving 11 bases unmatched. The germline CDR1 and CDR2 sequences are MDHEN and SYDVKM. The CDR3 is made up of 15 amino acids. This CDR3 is CASTQGTGGLGTIYF. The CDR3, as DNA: TGTGCCAGCACCCAGGGGACAGGGGGGCTAGGCACCATATATTTT.

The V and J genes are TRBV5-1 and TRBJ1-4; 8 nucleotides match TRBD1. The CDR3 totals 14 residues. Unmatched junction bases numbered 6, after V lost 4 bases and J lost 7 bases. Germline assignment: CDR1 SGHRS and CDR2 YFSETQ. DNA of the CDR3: TGCGCCAGCAGCCGTCAGGGGGCGAGTGAAAAACTGTTTTTT. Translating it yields CASSRQGASEKLFF.

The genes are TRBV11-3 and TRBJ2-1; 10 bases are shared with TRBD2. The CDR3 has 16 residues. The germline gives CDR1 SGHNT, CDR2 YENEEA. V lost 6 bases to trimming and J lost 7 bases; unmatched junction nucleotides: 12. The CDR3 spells CASSYRPSGGGNEQFF. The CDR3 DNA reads TGTGCCAGCAGTTACCGGCCGAGCGGGGGGGGGAATGAGCAGTTCTTC.

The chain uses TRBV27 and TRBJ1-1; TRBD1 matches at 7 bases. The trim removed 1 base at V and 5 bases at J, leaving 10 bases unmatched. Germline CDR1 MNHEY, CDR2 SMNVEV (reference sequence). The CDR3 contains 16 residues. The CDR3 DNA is TGTGCCAGCAGTTTATTGACAGGGAACGTTTGGACTGAAGCTTTCTTT. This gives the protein CASSLLTGNVWTEAFF.

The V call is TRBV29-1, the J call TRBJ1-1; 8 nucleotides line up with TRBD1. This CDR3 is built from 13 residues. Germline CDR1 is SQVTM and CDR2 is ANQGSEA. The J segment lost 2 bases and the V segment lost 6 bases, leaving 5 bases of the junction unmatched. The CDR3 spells CSVDTGGNTEAFF. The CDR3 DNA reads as TGCAGCGTGGACACAGGGGGAAACACTGAAGCTTTCTTT.

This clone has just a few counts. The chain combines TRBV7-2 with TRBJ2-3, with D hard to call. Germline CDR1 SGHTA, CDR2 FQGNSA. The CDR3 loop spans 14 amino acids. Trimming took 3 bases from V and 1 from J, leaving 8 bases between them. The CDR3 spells CASSFLLGTDTQYF. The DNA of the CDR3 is TGTGCCAGCAGCTTCCTACTTGGCACAGATACGCAGTATTTT. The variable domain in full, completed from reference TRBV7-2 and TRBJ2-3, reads GAGVSQSPSNKVTEKGKDVELRCDPISGHTALYWYRQSLGQGLEFLIYFQGNSAPDKSGLPSDRFSAERTGGSVSTLTIQRTQQEDSAVYLCASSFLLGTDTQYFGPGTRLTVL.

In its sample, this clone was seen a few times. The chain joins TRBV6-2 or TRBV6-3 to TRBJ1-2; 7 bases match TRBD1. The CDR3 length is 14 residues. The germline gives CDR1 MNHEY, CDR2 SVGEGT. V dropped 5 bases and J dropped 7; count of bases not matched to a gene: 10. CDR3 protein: CASSPPTGYRGYTF. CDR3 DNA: TGTGCCAGCAGTCCACCGACAGGGTATCGTGGCTACACCTTC.

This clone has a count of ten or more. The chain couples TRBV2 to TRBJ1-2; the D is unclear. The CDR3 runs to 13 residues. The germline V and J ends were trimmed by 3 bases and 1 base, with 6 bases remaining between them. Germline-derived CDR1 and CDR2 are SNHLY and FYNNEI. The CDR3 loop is CASSDQYNYGYTF. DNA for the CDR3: TGTGCCAGCAGTGACCAGTATAACTATGGCTACACCTTC.

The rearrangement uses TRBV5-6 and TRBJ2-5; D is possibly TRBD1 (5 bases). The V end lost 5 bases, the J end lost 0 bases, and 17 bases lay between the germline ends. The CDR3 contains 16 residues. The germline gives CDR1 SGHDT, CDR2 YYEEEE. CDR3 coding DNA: TGTGCCAGCAGAGACAGTAGGTCCGCGTACCAAGAGACCCAGTACTTC. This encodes CASRDSRSAYQETQYF.

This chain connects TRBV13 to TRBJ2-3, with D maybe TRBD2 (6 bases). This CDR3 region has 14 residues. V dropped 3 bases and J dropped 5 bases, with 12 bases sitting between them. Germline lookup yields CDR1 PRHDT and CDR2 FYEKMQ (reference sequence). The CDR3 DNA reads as TGTGCCAGCAGCTTTGGGTTGCGGGGAGATACGCAGTATTTT. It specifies CASSFGLRGDTQYF.

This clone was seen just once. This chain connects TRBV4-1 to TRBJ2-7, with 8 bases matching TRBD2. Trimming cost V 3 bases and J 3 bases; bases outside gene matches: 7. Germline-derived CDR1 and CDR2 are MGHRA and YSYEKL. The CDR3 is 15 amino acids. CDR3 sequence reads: CASSQGLVGYYEQYF. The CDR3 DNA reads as TGCGCCAGCAGCCAGGGACTAGTGGGCTACTACGAGCAGTACTTC.

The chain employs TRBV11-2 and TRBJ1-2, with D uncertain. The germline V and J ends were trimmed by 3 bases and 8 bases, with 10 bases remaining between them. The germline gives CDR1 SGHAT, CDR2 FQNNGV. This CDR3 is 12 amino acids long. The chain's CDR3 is CASSFSRGGYTF. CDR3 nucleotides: TGTGCCAGCAGCTTTTCTCGAGGGGGCTACACCTTC.

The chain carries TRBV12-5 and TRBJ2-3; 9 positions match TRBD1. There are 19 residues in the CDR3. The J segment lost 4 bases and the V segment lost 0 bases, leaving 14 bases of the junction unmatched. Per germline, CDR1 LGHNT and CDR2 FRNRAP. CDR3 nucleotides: TGTGCTAGTGGTTTGGTAGTTTCGGGGACAGGGAAGGTTGCAGATACGCAGTATTTT. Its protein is CASGLVVSGTGKVADTQYF.

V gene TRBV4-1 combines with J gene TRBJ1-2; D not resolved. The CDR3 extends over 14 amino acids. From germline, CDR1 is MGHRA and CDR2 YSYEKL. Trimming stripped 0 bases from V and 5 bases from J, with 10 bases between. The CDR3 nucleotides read TGCGCCAGCAGCCAAGACCGGGAGGGTTATGGCTACACCTTC. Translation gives CASSQDREGYGYTF.

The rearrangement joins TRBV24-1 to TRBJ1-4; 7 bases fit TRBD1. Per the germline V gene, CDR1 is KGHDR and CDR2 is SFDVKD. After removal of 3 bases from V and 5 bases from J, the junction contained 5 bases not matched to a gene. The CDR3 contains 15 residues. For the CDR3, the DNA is TGTGCCACCAGTGATACAGGGGAAGGGAATGAAAAACTGTTTTTT. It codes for CATSDTGEGNEKLFF.

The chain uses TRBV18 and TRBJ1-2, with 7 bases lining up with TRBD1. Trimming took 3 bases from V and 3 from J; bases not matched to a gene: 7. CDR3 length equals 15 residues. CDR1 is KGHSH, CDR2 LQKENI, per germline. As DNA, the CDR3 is TGTGCCAGCTCACCTCCCGGGGACAGCTACTATGGCTACACCTTC. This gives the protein CASSPPGDSYYGYTF.

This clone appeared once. CDR3 residues: CATYGGFEQFF. For the CDR3, the DNA is TGTGCCACCTACGGGGGATTTGAGCAGTTCTTC. The chain employs TRBV6-5 and TRBJ2-1, with D possibly matching TRBD2 (6 bases). The CDR3 runs 11 residues. V gave up 10 bases and J gave up 9 bases, with 13 bases separating them. CDR1 and CDR2 from the germline V gene are MNHEY and SVGAGI.

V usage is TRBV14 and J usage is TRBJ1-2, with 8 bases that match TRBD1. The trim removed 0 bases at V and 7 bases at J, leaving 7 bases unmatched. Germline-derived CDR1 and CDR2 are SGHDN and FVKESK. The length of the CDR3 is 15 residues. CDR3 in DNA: TGTGCCAGCAGCCAAGATCTTCGGACAGGGTTTGGCTACACCTTC. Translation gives CASSQDLRTGFGYTF.

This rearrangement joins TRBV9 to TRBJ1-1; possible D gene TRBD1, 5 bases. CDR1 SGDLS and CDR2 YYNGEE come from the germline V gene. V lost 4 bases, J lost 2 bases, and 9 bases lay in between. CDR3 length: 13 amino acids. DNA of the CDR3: TGTGCCAGCAGCATACAGGTTAACACTGAAGCTTTCTTT. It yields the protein CASSIQVNTEAFF. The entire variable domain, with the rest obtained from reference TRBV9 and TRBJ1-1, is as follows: DSGVTQTPKHLITATGQRVTLRCSPRSGDLSVYWYQQSLDQGLQFLIQYYNGEERAKGNILERFSAQQFPDLHSELNLSSLELGDSALYFCASSIQVNTEAFFGQGTRLTVV.

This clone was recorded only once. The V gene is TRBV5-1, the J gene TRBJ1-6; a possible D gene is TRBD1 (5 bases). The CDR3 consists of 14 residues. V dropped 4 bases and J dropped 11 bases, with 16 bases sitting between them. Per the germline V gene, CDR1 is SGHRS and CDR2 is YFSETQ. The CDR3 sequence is CASSLGQGRAPLHF. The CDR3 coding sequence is TGCGCCAGCAGCCTGGGTCAGGGCAGGGCACCCCTCCACTTT.

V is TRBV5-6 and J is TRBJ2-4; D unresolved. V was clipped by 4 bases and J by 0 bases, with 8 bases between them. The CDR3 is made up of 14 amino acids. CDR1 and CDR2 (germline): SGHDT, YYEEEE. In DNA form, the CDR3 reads TGTGCCAGCAGCCTCTCCTTAGCCAAAAACATTCAGTACTTC. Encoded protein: CASSLSLAKNIQYF.